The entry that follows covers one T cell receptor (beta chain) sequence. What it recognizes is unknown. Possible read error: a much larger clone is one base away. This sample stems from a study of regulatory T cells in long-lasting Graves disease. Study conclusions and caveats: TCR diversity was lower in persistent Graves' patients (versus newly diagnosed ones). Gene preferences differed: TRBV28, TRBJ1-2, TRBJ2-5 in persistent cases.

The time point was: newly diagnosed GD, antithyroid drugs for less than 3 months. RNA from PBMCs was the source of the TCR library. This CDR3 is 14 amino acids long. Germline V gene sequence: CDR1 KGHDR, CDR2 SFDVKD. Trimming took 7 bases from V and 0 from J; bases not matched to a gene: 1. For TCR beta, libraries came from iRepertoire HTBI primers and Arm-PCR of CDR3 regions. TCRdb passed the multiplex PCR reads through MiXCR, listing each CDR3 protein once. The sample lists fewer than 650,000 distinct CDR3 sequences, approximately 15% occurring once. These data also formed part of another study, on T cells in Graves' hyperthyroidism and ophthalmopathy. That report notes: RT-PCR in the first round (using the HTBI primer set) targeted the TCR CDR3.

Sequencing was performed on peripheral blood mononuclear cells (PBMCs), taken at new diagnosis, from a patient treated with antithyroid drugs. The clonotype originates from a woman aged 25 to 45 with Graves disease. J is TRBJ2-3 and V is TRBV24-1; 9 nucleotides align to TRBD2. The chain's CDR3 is CATRTSGSTDTQYF. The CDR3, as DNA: TGTGCCACCAGGACTAGCGGAAGCACAGATACGCAGTATTTT.